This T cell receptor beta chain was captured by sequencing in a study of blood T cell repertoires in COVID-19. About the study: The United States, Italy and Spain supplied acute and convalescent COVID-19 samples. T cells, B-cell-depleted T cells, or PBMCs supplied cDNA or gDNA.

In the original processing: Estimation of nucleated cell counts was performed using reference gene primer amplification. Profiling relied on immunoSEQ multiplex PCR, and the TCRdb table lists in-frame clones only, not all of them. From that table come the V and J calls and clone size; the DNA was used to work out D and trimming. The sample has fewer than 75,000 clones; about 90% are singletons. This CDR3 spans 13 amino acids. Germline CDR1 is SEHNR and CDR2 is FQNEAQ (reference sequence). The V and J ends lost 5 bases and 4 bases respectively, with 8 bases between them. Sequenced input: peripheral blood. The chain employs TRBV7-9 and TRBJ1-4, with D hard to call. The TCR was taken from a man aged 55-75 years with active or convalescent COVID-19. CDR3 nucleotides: TGTGCCAGCAGCAACCGGGTTAATGAAAAACTGTTTTTT. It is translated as CASSNRVNEKLFF.